This paragraph covers one TCR beta chain sequence. Trimming removed 5 bases at V and 2 bases at J, with 7 bases between. The germline V gene encodes CDR1 MNHNY and CDR2 SVGAGI (reference sequence). CDR3 length: 12 residues. This entry belongs to a study of blood T cell repertoires in COVID-19. Generated by immunoSEQ multiplex PCR, the TCRdb table keeps only in-frame clones and is missing some. The sample includes 100,000 to 150,000 clones, more than 60% of them seen just once. The clonotype comes from a man between 65 and 85 years old with acute or convalescent COVID-19. This chain connects TRBV6-6 to TRBJ2-7; D is uncertain. The sequenced material came from peripheral blood. CDR3 bases: TGTGCCAGCAGTAGGAGTGCCTACGAGCAGTACTTC. Protein: CASSRSAYEQYF.